This T cell receptor beta chain was captured by sequencing in a study of blood T cells in healthy people across ages. Broader study findings: Calculation of diversity from one million T cells yielded estimates considered to be underestimates. When set beside aged donors, long-lived donors presented more naive CD4+ cells and higher diversity.

The extraction recovered at least 6 micrograms of total RNA per sample. Germline CDR1 is MNHEY and CDR2 is SVGEGT. Trimming took off 6 bases at V and 5 bases at J, with 16 bases between the two ends. CDR3 size: 15 residues. For this clonotype: Antigen specificity is unknown.

Through a sample-barcoded 5' primer and a J-beta primer mix, a second PCR was run for roughly 6 to 11 cycles. A template-switch adaptor containing 12 random nucleotides labeled each cDNA molecule. Each CDR3 protein gets one entry after TCRdb re-called the 5' RACE reads with MiXCR. The sample yields around 1,100,000 distinct CDR3 sequences, roughly two fifths seen once. The sample taken for sequencing was blood. The gene calls are TRBV6-2 or TRBV6-3 and TRBJ2-2; perhaps TRBD2 as D (5 bases). The sequence was collected from a young man in good health. CDR3: CASSAHTRMTGELFF. CDR3 nucleotide sequence: TGTGCCAGCAGCGCCCACACTAGAATGACCGGGGAGCTGTTTTTT.